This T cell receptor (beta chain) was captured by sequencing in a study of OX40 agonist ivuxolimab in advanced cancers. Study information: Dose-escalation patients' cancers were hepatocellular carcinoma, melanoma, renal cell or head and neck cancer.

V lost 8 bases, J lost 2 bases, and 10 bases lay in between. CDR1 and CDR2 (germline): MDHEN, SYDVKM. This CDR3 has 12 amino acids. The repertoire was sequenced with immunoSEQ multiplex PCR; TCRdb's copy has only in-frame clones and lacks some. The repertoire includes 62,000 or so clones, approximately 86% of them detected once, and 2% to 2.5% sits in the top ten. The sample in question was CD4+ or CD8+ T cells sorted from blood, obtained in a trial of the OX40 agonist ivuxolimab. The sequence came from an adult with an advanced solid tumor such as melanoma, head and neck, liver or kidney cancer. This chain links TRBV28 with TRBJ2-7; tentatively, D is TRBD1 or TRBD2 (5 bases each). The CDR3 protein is CASDGGAYEQYF. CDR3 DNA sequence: TGTGCCAGCGATGGGGGTGCCTACGAGCAGTACTTC.